This T cell receptor beta chain was observed in a study of blood T cells in healthy people across ages. On the study more broadly: About one barcoded TCR beta cDNA was captured per two T cells.

Trimming took off 2 bases at V and 10 bases at J, with 19 bases between the two ends. Germline V gene lookup returns CDR1 SGHRS and CDR2 YFSETQ. The CDR3 has 15 amino acids. Sample-barcoded 5' priming and a J-beta primer mix drove a second PCR of roughly 6 to 12 cycles. Every cDNA was tagged by a template-switch adaptor with 12 random nucleotides. TCRdb re-analysed the 5' RACE reads in MiXCR, keeping a single row per CDR3 protein. There are 850,000 to 1,000,000 distinct CDR3 sequences in the sample; roughly half occur only once, and about 21% lies in the top ten. Sequenced input: blood. This TCR came from a woman aged 55-75 years in good health. The rearrangement uses TRBV5-1 and TRBJ2-1, with D possibly being TRBD1 (6 bases). The CDR3 protein is CASSFSRGRMGEQFF. The CDR3 region has the DNA TGCGCCAGCAGCTTTTCCAGGGGCCGGATGGGCGAGCAGTTCTTC.